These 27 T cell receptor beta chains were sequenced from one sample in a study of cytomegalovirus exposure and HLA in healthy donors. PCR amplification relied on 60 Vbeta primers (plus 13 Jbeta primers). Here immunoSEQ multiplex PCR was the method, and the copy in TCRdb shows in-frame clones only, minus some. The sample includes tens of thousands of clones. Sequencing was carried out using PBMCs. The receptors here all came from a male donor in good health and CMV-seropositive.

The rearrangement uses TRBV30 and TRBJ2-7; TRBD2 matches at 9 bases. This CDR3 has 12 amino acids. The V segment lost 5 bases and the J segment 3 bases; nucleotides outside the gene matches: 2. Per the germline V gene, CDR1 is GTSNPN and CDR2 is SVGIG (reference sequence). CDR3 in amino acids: CAWGSGSYEQYF. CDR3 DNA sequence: TGTGCCTGGGGTAGCGGGAGCTACGAGCAGTACTTC.

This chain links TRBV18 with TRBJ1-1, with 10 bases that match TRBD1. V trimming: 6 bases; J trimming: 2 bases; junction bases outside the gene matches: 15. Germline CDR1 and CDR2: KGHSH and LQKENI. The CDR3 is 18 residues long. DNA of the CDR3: TGTGCCAGCTCCCGAAGCATAAGGACAGGGGGGTACAACACTGAAGCTTTCTTT. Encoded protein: CASSRSIRTGGYNTEAFF.

The DNA of the CDR3 is TGTGCCAGCAGCTTAGCGGGTTTAGAGGGGGCCAACGAGCAGTACTTC. Translation: CASSLAGLEGANEQYF. The chain joins TRBV7-9 to TRBJ2-7, with 7 bases that match TRBD1. Germline-derived CDR1 and CDR2 are SEHNR and FQNEAQ (reference sequence). The CDR3 extends over 16 amino acids. V lost 0 bases and J lost 5; bases outside the gene matches: 10.

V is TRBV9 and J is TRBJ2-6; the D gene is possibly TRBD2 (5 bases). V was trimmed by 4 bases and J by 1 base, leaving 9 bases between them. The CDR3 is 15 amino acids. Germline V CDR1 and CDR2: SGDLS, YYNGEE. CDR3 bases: TGTGCCAGCAGCCTACGGGGATCTGGGGCCAACGTCCTGACTTTC. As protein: CASSLRGSGANVLTF.

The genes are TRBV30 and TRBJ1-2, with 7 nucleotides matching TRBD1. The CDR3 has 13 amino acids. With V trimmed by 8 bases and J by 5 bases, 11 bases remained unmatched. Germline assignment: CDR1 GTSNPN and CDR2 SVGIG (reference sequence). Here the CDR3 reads CASRRDRPYGYTF. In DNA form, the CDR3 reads TGTGCCAGCCGCCGGGACAGACCGTATGGCTACACCTTC.

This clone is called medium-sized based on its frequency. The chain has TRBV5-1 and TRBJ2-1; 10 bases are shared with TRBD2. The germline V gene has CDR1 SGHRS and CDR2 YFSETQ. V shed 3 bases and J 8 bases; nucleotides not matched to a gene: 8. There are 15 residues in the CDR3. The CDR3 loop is CASSSAGGPLDEQFF. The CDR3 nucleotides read TGCGCCAGCAGCTCAGCGGGGGGGCCTCTAGATGAGCAGTTCTTC.

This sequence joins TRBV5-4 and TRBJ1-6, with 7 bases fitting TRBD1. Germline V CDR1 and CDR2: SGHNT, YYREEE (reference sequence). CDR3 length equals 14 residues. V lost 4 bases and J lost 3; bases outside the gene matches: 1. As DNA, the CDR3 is TGTGCCAGCAGCGACAGGGACTATAATTCACCCCTCCACTTT. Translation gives CASSDRDYNSPLHF.

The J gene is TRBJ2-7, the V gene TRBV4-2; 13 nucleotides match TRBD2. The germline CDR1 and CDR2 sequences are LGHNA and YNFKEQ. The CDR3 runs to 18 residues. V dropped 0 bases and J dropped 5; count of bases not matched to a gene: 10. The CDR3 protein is CASSQDFGLAGASNEQYF. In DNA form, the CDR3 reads TGTGCCAGCAGCCAAGATTTTGGACTAGCGGGAGCTTCCAACGAGCAGTACTTC.

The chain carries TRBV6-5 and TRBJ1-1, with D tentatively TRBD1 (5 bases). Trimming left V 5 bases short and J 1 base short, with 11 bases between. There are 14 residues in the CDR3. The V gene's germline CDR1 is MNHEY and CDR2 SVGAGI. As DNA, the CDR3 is TGTGCCAGCAGTCACGGACACCAGAACACTGAAGCTTTCTTT. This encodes CASSHGHQNTEAFF.

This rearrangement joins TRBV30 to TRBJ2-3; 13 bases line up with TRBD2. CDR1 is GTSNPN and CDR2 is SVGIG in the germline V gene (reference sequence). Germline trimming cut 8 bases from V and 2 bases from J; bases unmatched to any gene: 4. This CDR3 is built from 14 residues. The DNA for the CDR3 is TGTGCCCGGACTAGCGGGAGCCTCACAGATACGCAGTATTTT. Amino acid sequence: CARTSGSLTDTQYF.

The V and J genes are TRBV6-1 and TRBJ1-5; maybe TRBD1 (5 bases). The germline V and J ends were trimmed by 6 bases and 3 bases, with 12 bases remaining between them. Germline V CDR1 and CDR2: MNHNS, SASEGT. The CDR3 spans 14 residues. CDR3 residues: CASRDNFNNQPQHF. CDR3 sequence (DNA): TGTGCCAGCAGGGACAACTTCAACAATCAGCCCCAGCATTTT.

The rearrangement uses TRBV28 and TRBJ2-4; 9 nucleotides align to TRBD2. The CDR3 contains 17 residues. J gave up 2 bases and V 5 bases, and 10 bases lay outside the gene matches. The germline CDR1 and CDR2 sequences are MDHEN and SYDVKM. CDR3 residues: CASSPSSGVLTKNIQYF. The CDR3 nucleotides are TGTGCCAGCAGTCCATCTAGCGGGGTCCTAACCAAAAACATTCAGTACTTC.

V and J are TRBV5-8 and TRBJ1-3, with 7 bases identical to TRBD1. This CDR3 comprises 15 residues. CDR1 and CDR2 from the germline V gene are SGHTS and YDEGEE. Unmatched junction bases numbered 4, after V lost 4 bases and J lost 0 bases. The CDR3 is CASSKGTDSGNTIYF. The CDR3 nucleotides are TGTGCCAGCAGCAAAGGGACAGACTCTGGAAACACCATATATTTT.

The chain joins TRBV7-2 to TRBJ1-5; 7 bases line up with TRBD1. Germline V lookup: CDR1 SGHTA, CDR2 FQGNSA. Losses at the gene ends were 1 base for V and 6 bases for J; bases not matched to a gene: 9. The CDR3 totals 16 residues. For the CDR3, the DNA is TGTGCCAGCAGCTTAGATACAGGGGAAGGGCTTCAGCCCCAGCATTTT. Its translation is CASSLDTGEGLQPQHF.

CDR3 sequence reads: CASSGGINYGYTF. In nucleotides, the CDR3 is TGTGCCAGCAGCGGCGGCATTAACTATGGCTACACCTTC. This chain uses TRBV7-2 with TRBJ1-2; no definite D call. Trimming took off 5 bases at V and 1 base at J, with 8 bases between the two ends. The germline V gene encodes CDR1 SGHTA and CDR2 FQGNSA. This CDR3 spans 13 amino acids.

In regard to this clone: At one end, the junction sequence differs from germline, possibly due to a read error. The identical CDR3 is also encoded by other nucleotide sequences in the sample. CDR3 DNA sequence: TGTGCCATAAGTGAGACGGGCGAGCAGTACTTC. Translation gives CAISETGEQYF. The chain joins TRBV10-3 to TRBJ2-7, with D uncertain. The CDR3 sequence is 11 residues long. CDR1 is ENHRY and CDR2 is SYGVKD in the germline V gene.

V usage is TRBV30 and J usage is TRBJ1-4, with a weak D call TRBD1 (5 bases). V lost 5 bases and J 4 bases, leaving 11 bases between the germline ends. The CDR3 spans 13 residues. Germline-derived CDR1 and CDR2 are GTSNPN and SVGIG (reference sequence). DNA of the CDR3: TGTGCCTGGGACCAGGGTCATAATGAAAAACTGTTTTTT. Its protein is CAWDQGHNEKLFF.

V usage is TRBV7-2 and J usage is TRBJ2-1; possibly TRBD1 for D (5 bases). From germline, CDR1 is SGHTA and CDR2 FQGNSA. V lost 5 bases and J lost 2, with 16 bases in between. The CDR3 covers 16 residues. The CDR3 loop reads CASSTWTISTYNEQFF. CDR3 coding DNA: TGTGCCAGCAGCACCTGGACAATCTCGACCTACAATGAGCAGTTCTTC.

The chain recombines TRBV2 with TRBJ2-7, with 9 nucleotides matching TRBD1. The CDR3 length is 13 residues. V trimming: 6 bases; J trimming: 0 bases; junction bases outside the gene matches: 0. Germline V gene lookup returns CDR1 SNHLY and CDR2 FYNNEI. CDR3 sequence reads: CASRGQGSYEQYF. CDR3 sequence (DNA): TGTGCCAGCAGGGGACAGGGCTCCTACGAGCAGTACTTC.

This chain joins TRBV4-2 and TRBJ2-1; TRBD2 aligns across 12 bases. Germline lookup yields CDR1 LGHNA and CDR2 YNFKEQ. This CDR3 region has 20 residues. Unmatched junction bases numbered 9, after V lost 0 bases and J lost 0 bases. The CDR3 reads CASSQETGLAGSGSYNEQFF. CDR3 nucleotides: TGTGCCAGCAGCCAAGAGACGGGACTAGCGGGTTCAGGCTCCTACAATGAGCAGTTCTTC.

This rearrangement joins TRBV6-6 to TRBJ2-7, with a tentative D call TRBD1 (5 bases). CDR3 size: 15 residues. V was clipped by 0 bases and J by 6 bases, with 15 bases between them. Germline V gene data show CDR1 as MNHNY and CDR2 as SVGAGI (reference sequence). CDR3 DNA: TGTGCCAGCAGTTACTCGGCCAGGGAATTCCCCGAGCAGTACTTC. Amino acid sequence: CASSYSAREFPEQYF.

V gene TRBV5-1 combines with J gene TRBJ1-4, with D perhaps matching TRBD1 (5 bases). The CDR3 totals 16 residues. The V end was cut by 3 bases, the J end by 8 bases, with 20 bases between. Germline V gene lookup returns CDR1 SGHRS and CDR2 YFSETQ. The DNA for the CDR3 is TGCGCCAGCAGCTCCGGACAAACCGGCATTAACGAAAAACTGTTTTTT. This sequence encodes CASSSGQTGINEKLFF.

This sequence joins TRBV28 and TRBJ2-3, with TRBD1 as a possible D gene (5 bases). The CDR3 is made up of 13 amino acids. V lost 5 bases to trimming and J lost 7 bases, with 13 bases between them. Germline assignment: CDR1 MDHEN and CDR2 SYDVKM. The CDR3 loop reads CASSPADSHTQYF. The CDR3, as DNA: TGTGCCAGCAGTCCTGCCGACAGTCATACGCAGTATTTT.

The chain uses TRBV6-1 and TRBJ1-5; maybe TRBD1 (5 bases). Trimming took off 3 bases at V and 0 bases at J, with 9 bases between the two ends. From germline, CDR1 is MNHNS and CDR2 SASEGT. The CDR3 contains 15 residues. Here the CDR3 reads CASSESGYSNQPQHF. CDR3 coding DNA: TGTGCCAGCAGTGAGTCAGGGTATAGCAATCAGCCCCAGCATTTT.

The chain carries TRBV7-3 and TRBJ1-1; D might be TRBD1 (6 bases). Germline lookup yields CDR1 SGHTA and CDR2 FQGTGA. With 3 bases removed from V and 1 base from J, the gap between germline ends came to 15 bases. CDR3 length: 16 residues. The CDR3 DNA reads TGTGCCAGCAGCTTCCTACAGGGCTTTGGGAACACTGAAGCTTTCTTT. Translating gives CASSFLQGFGNTEAFF.

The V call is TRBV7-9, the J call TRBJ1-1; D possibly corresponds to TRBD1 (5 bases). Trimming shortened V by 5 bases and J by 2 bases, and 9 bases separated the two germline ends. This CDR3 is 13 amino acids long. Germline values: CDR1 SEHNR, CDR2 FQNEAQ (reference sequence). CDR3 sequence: CASSLTANTEAFF. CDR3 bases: TGTGCCAGCAGCCTGACAGCCAACACTGAAGCTTTCTTT.

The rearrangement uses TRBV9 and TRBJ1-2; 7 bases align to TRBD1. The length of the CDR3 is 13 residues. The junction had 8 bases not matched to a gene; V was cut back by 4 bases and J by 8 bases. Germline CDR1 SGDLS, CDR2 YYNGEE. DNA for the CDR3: TGTGCCAGCAGCTCGACAGGGCCGGGAGGCTACACCTTC. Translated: CASSSTGPGGYTF.